These 16 T cell receptor beta chains were all obtained from the same sample, sequenced in a study of tumor and adjacent non-tumor tissue in lung cancer. Three rounds of nested PCR, following a modified ARM-PCR protocol, produced the TCRbeta library. Each CDR3 protein gets one entry after TCRdb re-called the multiplex PCR reads with MiXCR. The top ten hold roughly 45% of the sample, which has approximately 68,000 distinct CDR3 sequences, roughly three quarters seen once. No cell sorting was done before RNA was extracted from the tissue. The normal lung tissue was taken more than 3 cm from the tumor edge. The material sequenced was distant non-tumor lung tissue. The source is a man in his sixties with non-small cell lung cancer.

This clonotype was seen ten or more times. A much larger clone differs from this one at a single base, so this may be a read error. Because the CDR3 is missing its conserved closing phenylalanine or tryptophan, this is likely a read error. This rearrangement joins TRBV6-5 to TRBJ1-6; D is possibly TRBD1 (5 bases). Germline-derived CDR1 and CDR2 are MNHEY and SVGAGI. V was pared by 5 bases and J by 11 bases, with 10 bases between. The CDR3 is 12 amino acids. The CDR3 protein is CASSARGAPLHL. DNA for the CDR3: TGTGCCAGCAGTGCTCGGGGGGCACCCCTCCACCTT.

This chain joins TRBV29-1 and TRBJ2-3; tentatively, D is TRBD2 (6 bases). CDR3 size: 13 residues. V dropped 4 bases and J dropped 1 base, with 9 bases sitting between them. The germline CDR1 and CDR2 sequences are SQVTM and ANQGSEA. CDR3 sequence: CSVGSGGTDTQYF. As DNA, the CDR3 is TGCAGCGTTGGATCGGGAGGCACAGATACGCAGTATTTT.

On this clonotype: One junction end disagrees with the germline gene, perhaps due to a read error. The J gene is TRBJ2-5, the V gene TRBV6-5, with a weak D call TRBD1 (8 bases). The germline gives CDR1 MNHEY, CDR2 SVGAGI. This CDR3 contains 15 residues. DNA of the CDR3: TGTATCAGCAGTTATACAGGGGGTGGGGGGGAGACCCACTACTTC. It is translated as CISSYTGGGGETHYF.

This clonotype was observed a handful of times. The conserved phenylalanine or tryptophan normally closing the CDR3 is absent here, so this likely arose from a read error. This sequence joins TRBV6-1 and TRBJ2-1; D possibly corresponds to TRBD2 (5 bases). This CDR3 region has 16 residues. The germline gives CDR1 MNHNS, CDR2 SASEGT. This CDR3 reads CANSESVRLRRNEQFI. The CDR3 DNA sequence: TGTGCCAACAGTGAGTCCGTGCGGCTTAGGAGGAATGAGCAGTTCATC.

This clonotype was detected only once. One end of the junction varies from germline; a read error may be responsible. The V gene is TRBV11-3, the J gene TRBJ2-3; D assignment may be TRBD1 or TRBD2 (5 bases each). CDR1 is SGHNT and CDR2 is YENEEA in the germline V gene. The CDR3 extends over 16 amino acids. CDR3 in amino acids: CSSSSGLADSTDTHYF. CDR3 DNA: TGTTCCAGCAGCTCGGGGCTAGCAGATAGTACAGATACGCATTATTTT.

For this clonotype: A read error is likely, as this CDR3 ends without the conserved phenylalanine or tryptophan. The J gene is TRBJ2-7, the V gene TRBV10-3; maybe TRBD2 (5 bases). CDR1 ENHRY and CDR2 SYGVKD come from the germline V gene. V lost 11 bases and J 6 bases, leaving 29 bases between the germline ends. This CDR3 comprises 16 residues. CDR3 loop: CASEDWVDRWVREQYS. The CDR3 DNA sequence: TGTGCCTCAGAGGACTGGGTGGACCGGTGGGTTCGCGAGCAGTACTCC.

This clonotype was observed a handful of times. This may arise from a read error, as a much more abundant clone is one base away. J is TRBJ2-2 and V is TRBV12-3 or TRBV12-4, with TRBD2 as a possible D gene (5 bases). The CDR3 is made up of 12 amino acids. The CDR3: CTSRRGPGELFF. DNA for the CDR3: TGTACCAGCAGGAGAGGGCCCGGGGAGCTGTTTTTT.

The CDR3 here is CSTVRGGQGSHEQYF. The DNA for the CDR3 is TGCAGCACAGTAAGGGGGGGACAGGGTTCCCACGAGCAGTACTTC. The chain couples TRBV29-1 to TRBJ2-7; the match to TRBD1 covers 9 bases. The length of the CDR3 is 15 residues. Looked up from germline, CDR1 is SQVTM and CDR2 is ANQGSEA. With V trimmed by 8 bases and J by 5 bases, 16 bases remained unmatched.

This clonotype appeared once. This likely comes from a read error, as the CDR3 has no conserved phenylalanine or tryptophan at its end. The DNA is left out, because the CDR3 cannot be placed on it with certainty; the CDR3 is given as TCRdb lists it. The chain couples TRBV4-1 to TRBJ2-5; the DNA was not used to check the table's D call, TRBD2. With termini counted, the CDR3 has 17 amino acids. CDR1 MGHRA and CDR2 YSYEKL come from the germline V gene. CDR3 in amino acids: CASSQEDGRSRGETQNL.

Remarks on this clonotype: Sequence at one end of the junction differs from germline and may be a read error. The gene calls are TRBV29-1 and TRBJ2-6; TRBD2 is a possible D gene (6 bases). This CDR3 is built from 16 residues. Germline V gene lookup returns CDR1 SQVTM and CDR2 ANQGSEA. CDR3 coding DNA: TGCAACGTTGCAGTTTTTCGGGGGTCCGGGACCAACGTCCTGACTTTC. This translates into CNVAVFRGSGTNVLTF. The complete variable domain, with remaining parts taken from reference TRBV29-1 and TRBJ2-6, reads SAVISQKPSRDICQRGTSLTIQCQVDSQVTMMFWYRQQPGQSLTLIATANQGSEATYESGFVIDKFPISRPNLTFSTLTVSNMSPEDSSIYLCNVAVFRGSGTNVLTFGAGSRLTVL.

This clonotype showed up just a few times. V usage is TRBV6-5 and J usage is TRBJ2-5; D is ambiguous. The CDR3 length is 10 residues. Germline values: CDR1 MNHEY, CDR2 SVGAGI. CDR3 region: CGRDTLTQYF. The CDR3 bases are TGTGGCAGAGACACGTTGACCCAGTACTTC.

Note on this clonotype: At one boundary the junction diverges from the germline segment, which might be a read error. The chain combines TRBV6-5 with TRBJ1-5; D gene uncertain. CDR3 length: 16 amino acids. Germline V gene sequence: CDR1 MNHEY, CDR2 SVGAGI. CDR3 sequence: CASSYYAVTRDQPQHF. For the CDR3, the DNA is TGTGCCAGTAGTTACTACGCAGTGACCCGAGACCAGCCCCAGCATTTT.

V and J are TRBV29-1 and TRBJ1-3, with unresolved D. Germline CDR1 SQVTM, CDR2 ANQGSEA. CDR3 length: 12 amino acids. The ends were cut back, 5 bases at V and 0 bases at J, with 5 bases in the middle. CDR3 sequence (DNA): TGCAGCGTTAAGGGCTCTGGAAACACCATATATTTT. The encoded protein is CSVKGSGNTIYF.

About this clonotype: The junction departs from the called germline gene at one end, perhaps through a read error. The V and J genes are TRBV12-3 or TRBV12-4 and TRBJ2-1, with D perhaps TRBD1 or TRBD2 (5 bases each). The CDR3 is 15 amino acids. This CDR3 reads CASNFPQWDHNELFF. The DNA of the CDR3 is TGTGCCAGCAATTTCCCTCAGTGGGACCATAATGAGCTGTTCTTC.

This chain joins TRBV18 and TRBJ2-5; no reliable D call. The CDR3 has 15 amino acids. In germline, CDR1 is KGHSH, CDR2 LQKENI. Between the trimmed V and J ends, which lost 0 bases and 4 bases, there was a span of 12 bases. In DNA, the CDR3 is TGTGCCAGCTCACCACCGAGTTCCGGACGAGAGACCCAGTACTTC. It encodes CASSPPSSGRETQYF.

This clonotype was found many times. The genes are TRBV11-2 and TRBJ2-7; D gene unclear. This CDR3 spans 15 amino acids. CDR1 is SGHAT and CDR2 is FQNNGV in the germline V gene. V was trimmed by 1 base and J by 0 bases, leaving 10 bases between them. The CDR3 reads CASSLAMTPSYEQYF. The CDR3 DNA reads as TGTGCCAGCAGCTTAGCTATGACCCCCTCCTACGAGCAGTACTTC.